This T cell receptor (beta chain) derives from a study of T cells in Graves' hyperthyroidism and ophthalmopathy. Germline CDR1 reads SGHTA; CDR2 reads FQGTGA. V gave up 5 bases and J gave up 6 bases; unmatched junction bases: 8. The CDR3 has 15 residues. The CDR3 regions of TCR beta were amplified from RNA transcripts. The HTBI primer set served for first-round RT-PCR of the TCR CDR3. Via MiXCR, TCRdb re-called the multiplex PCR reads, giving one row per CDR3 protein. The sample lists 300,000 to 450,000 distinct CDR3 sequences; about 13% were seen once. The sequencing input was blood. The sequence came from a woman younger than 35 with Graves' hyperthyroidism. This chain uses TRBV7-3 with TRBJ2-1; 9 bases are shared with TRBD1. CDR3 amino acids: CASSTGGTGRNEQFF. The CDR3 DNA reads as TGTGCCAGCAGCACCGGCGGGACAGGGCGCAATGAGCAGTTCTTC.